Listed here are 11 T cell receptor beta chains from one sample, sequenced in a study of T cells expressing NK-cell markers (dated by TCRdb to the early 2020s). The library was made by 5' RACE. TCRdb names Illumina HiSeq 2000 as the instrument used. TCRdb reprocessed the reads; each CDR3 protein sequence makes one entry, and DNA is unavailable. The sample table gives about 390,000 distinct CDR3 sequences. The ten largest clones add up to roughly a tenth of the sample. The source material was blood T cells: a sorted CD56 or NKG2C T cell subset, CD4+ or CD8+ T cells, or bulk PBMC T cells (not recorded which). The receptor set was obtained from a woman aged 50 to 65 in good health. Donor details come from another sample of the same person, matched by shared clones.

V is TRBV3-1 and J is TRBJ2-2. Germline V gene lookup returns CDR1 LGHDT and CDR2 YNNKEL (reference sequence). The length of the CDR3 is 16 residues. The chain's CDR3 is CASSPFRVPNTGELFF.

V is TRBV25-1 and J is TRBJ2-3. Germline V gene lookup returns CDR1 MGHDK and CDR2 SYGVNS. The CDR3 is 16 amino acids. The CDR3 protein is CASSESILTSTDTQYF.

The V gene is TRBV12-3 or TRBV12-4, the J gene TRBJ2-1. The CDR3 loop spans 12 amino acids. CDR3 amino acids: CASSLTTHRQFF.

The genes are TRBV24-1 and TRBJ2-3; as DNA is missing, the TRBD1 call by TCRdb cannot be tested. This CDR3 comprises 14 residues. Germline CDR1 KGHDR, CDR2 SFDVKD. The CDR3 region is CATSDRDRTDTQYF.

V gene TRBV6-4 combines with J gene TRBJ1-2; the TCRdb D gene call, TRBD1, has no DNA to confirm it. The CDR3 totals 14 residues. Germline loops: CDR1 MRHNA, CDR2 SNTAGT. The CDR3 is CASSDAETGFGYTF.

This chain connects TRBV5-1 to TRBJ2-5; TCRdb reports TRBD2, a call that lacks DNA to check it against. The CDR3 consists of 14 residues. The germline gives CDR1 SGHRS, CDR2 YFSETQ. Here the CDR3 reads CASSPAGGRETQYF.

J is TRBJ1-3 and V is TRBV4-1. This CDR3 spans 12 amino acids. Germline assignment: CDR1 MGHRA and CDR2 YSYEKL. The CDR3: CASTKPGNTIYF.

The chain uses TRBV5-1 and TRBJ2-1; the TCRdb D gene call, TRBD2, has no DNA to confirm it. The CDR3 has 17 residues. In germline, CDR1 is SGHRS, CDR2 YFSETQ. Here the CDR3 reads CASSLHRGLRGGNEQFF.

The rearrangement joins TRBV7-3 to TRBJ2-2; TCRdb reports TRBD1, a call that lacks DNA to check it against. Germline CDR1 reads SGHTA; CDR2 reads FQGTGA. The CDR3 length is 14 residues. CDR3 protein: CASSLNRVTGELFF.

V gene TRBV2 combines with J gene TRBJ2-5; TCRdb's assignment of TRBD2 cannot be checked, as there is no DNA. CDR1 and CDR2 from the germline V gene are SNHLY and FYNNEI. The CDR3 length is 15 residues. The CDR3 sequence: CASSLKREGQETQYF.

The chain links TRBV9 to TRBJ2-2; the TRBD2 assignment by TCRdb is unverifiable without DNA. The CDR3 has 16 residues. Germline values: CDR1 SGDLS, CDR2 YYNGEE. CDR3 residues: CASSVRAGSNTGELFF.